The source of this TCR beta chain is a study of cytomegalovirus exposure and HLA in healthy donors. Looking at the study overall: A previous analysis identified approximately 120 million unique TCR beta sequences derived from 180 million or so T cells. Study-level results: Cytomegalovirus association was listed for 164 TCR beta chains. Judged likely to be a sequencing artifact was a cluster of highly shared sequence variants. TCR beta sequences reportedly predicted the HLA-A and HLA-B alleles of most subjects accurately.

13 Jbeta primers and 60 Vbeta primers were used for the PCR. Produced via immunoSEQ multiplex PCR; TCRdb's table is partial and in-frame only. Of about 140,000 clones listed, over 75% are singletons. The V and J ends lost 6 bases and 0 bases respectively, with 17 bases between them. The CDR3 covers 15 residues. CDR1 and CDR2 from the germline V gene are SQVTM and ANQGSEA. With respect to this clone: What it binds is unknown.

This chain uses TRBV29-1 with TRBJ1-1; possibly TRBD1 for D (6 bases). Material for sequencing was PBMCs. This receptor was taken from a man aged 25-45 years in good health. In DNA, the CDR3 is TGCAGCGTCGTAGGACAGCGAGGCGTGAACACTGAAGCTTTCTTT. Translating it yields CSVVGQRGVNTEAFF.